This entry is about one T cell receptor beta chain. The record originates from a study of blood T cell repertoires in COVID-19. Seattle patients were enrolled while actively infected and followed longitudinally. Sequencing used immunoSEQ multiplex PCR; TCRdb keeps in-frame clones, though not all of them. This table has about 200,000 clones, about 95% appearing once. Trimming took 4 bases from V and 6 from J, leaving 18 bases between them. Germline CDR1 SGHRS, CDR2 YFSETQ. This CDR3 is 15 amino acids long. The sequenced sample was peripheral blood. The J gene is TRBJ2-3, the V gene TRBV5-1; D is perhaps TRBD2 (5 bases). The sequence derives from a man between 25 and 39 years old with COVID-19, enrolled during active disease. The CDR3 coding sequence is TGCGCCAGCAGCCCGACTCCAGGAGGATCGGATACGCAGTATTTT. Translated, it gives CASSPTPGGSDTQYF.